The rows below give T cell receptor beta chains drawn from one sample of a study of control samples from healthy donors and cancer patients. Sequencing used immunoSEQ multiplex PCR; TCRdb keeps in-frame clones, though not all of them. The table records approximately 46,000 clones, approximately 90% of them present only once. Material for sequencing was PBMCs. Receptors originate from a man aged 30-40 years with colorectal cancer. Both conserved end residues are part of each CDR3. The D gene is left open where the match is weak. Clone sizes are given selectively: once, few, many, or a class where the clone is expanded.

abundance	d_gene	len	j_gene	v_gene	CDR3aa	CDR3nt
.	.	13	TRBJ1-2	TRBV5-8	CASSSLGRYGYTF	TGTGCCAGCAGCTCTTTAGGCCGCTATGGCTACACCTTC
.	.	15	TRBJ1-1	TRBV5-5	CASSQARGTNTEAFF	TGTGCCAGCAGCCAAGCCCGAGGCACGAACACTGAAGCTTTCTTT
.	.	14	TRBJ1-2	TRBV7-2	CASSSPGSNYGYTF	TGTGCCAGCAGCTCCCCAGGCTCCAACTATGGCTACACCTTC
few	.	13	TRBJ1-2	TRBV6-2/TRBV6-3	CASSYGEYYGYTF	TGTGCCAGCAGTTACGGGGAGTACTATGGCTACACCTTC
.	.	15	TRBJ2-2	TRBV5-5	CASSGGGSGTGELFF	TGTGCCAGCAGCGGAGGGGGCTCGGGCACCGGGGAGCTGTTTTTT
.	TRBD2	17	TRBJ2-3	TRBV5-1	CASSWGSGGLSTDTQYF	TGCGCCAGCAGCTGGGGTAGCGGGGGACTTAGCACAGATACGCAGTATTTT
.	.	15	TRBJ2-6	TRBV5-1	CASSLEGSGANVLTF	TGCGCCAGCAGCTTGGAGGGTTCTGGGGCCAACGTCCTGACTTTC
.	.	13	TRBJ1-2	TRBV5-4	CASSSPGTYGYTF	TGTGCCAGCAGCTCCCCCGGGACCTATGGCTACACCTTC
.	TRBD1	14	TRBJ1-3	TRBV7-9	CASSRQGAGNTIYF	TGTGCCAGCAGCCGACAGGGGGCTGGAAACACCATATATTTT
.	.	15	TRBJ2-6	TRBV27	CASSLAGPGANVLTF	TGTGCCAGCAGTTTGGCAGGGCCTGGGGCCAACGTCCTGACTTTC
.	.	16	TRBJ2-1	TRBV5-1	CASSLVGGRNINEQFF	TGCGCCAGCAGCTTGGTAGGGGGGCGAAATATCAATGAGCAGTTCTTC
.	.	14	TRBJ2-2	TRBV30	CAWRFSPAGGELFF	TGTGCCTGGAGATTTAGCCCGGCGGGCGGGGAGCTGTTTTTT
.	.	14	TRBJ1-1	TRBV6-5	CATRVGIEGTEAFF	TGTGCCACCAGGGTAGGCATCGAGGGGACTGAAGCTTTCTTT
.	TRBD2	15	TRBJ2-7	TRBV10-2	CASRLAGGLSYEQYF	TGCGCCAGCAGATTAGCGGGGGGGCTCTCCTACGAGCAGTACTTC
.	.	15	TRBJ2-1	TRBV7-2	CASAPGAGAYNEQFF	TGTGCCAGCGCCCCGGGGGCAGGTGCATACAATGAGCAGTTCTTC